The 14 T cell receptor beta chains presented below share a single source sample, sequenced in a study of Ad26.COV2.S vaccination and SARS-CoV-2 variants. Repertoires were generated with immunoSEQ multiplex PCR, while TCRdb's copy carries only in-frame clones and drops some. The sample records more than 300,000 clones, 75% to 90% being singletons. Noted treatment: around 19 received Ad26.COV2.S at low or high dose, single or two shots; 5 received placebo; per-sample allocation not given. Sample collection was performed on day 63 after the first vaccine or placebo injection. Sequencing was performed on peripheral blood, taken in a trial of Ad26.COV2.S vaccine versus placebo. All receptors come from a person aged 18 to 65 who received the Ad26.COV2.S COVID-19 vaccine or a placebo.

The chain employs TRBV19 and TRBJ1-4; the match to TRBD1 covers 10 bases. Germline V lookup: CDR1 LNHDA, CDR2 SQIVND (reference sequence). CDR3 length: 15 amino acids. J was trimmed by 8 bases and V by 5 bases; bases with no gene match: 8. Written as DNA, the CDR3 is TGTGCCAGTAGTCACAAGGGGACAGGGGTCGAAAAACTGTTTTTT. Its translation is CASSHKGTGVEKLFF.

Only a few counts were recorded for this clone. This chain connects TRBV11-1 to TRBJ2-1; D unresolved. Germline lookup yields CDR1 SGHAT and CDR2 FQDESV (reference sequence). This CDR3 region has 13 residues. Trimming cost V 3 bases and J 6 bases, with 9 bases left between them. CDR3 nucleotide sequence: TGTGCCAGCAGCTTCGAGATGACCAATGAGCAGTTCTTC. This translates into CASSFEMTNEQFF.

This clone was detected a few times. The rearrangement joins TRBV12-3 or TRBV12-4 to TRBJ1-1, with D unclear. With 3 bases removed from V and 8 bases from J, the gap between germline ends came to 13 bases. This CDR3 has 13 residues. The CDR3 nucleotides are TGTGCCAGCAGTTTCTACGGGCGGGAAGAAGCTTTCTTT. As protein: CASSFYGREEAFF.

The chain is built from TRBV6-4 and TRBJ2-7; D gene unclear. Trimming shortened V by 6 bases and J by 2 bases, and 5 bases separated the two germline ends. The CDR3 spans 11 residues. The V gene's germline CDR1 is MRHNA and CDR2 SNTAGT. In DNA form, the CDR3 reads TGTGCCAGCAGAGTGCCCTACGAGCAGTACTTC. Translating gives CASRVPYEQYF.

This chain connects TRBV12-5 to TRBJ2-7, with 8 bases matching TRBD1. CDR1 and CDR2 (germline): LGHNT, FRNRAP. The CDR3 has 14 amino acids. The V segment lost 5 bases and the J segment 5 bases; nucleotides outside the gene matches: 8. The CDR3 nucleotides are TGTGCTAGTGGTCCACAGGGGGGCGGGGACGAGCAGTACTTC. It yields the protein CASGPQGGGDEQYF. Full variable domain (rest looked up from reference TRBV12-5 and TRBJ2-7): DARVTQTPRHKVTEMGQEVTMRCQPILGHNTVFWYRQTMMQGLELLAYFRNRAPLDDSGMPKDRFSAEMPDATLATLKIQPSEPRDSAVYFCASGPQGGGDEQYFGPGTRLTVT.

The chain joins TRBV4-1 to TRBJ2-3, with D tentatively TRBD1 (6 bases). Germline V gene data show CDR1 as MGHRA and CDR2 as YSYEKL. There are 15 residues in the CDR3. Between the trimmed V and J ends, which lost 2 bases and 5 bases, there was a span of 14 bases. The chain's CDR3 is CASSQQGVGGDTQYF. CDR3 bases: TGCGCCAGCAGCCAACAGGGAGTAGGGGGAGATACGCAGTATTTT.

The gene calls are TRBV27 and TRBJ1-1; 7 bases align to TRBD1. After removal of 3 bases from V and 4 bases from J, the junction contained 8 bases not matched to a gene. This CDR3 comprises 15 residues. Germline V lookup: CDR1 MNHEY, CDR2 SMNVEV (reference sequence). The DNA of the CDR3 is TGTGCCAGCAGTTTGCTCCCCGCAGGGGGCACTGAAGCTTTCTTT. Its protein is CASSLLPAGGTEAFF.

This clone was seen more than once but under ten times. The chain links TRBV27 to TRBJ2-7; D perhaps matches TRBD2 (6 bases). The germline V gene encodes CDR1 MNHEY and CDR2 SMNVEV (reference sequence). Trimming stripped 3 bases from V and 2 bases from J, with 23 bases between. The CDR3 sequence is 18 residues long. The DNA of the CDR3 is TGTGCCAGCAGTTTTATGGGGTCGGCGGGGCAATCCACCTACGAGCAGTACTTC. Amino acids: CASSFMGSAGQSTYEQYF.

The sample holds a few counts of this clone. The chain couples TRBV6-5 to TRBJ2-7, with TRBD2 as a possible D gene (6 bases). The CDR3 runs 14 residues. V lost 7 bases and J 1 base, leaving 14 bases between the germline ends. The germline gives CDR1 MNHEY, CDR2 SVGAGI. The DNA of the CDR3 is TGTGCCAGCATTGGCGGGGTTGGGTCCTACGAGCAGTACTTC. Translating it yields CASIGGVGSYEQYF.

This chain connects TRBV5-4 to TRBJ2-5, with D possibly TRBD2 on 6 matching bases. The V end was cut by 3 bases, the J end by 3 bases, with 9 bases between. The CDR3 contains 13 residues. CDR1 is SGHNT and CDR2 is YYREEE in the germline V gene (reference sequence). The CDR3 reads CASSWDWKETQYF. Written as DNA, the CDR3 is TGTGCCAGCAGCTGGGACTGGAAAGAGACCCAGTACTTC.

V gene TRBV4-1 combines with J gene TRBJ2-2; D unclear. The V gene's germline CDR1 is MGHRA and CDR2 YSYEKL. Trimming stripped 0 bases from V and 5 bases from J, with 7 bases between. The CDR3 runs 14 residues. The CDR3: CASSQEKGTGELFF. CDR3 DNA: TGCGCCAGCAGCCAAGAGAAGGGAACCGGGGAGCTGTTTTTT.

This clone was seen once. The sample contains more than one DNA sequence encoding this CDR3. CDR3 sequence: CASSVGGDSYEQYF. In nucleotides, the CDR3 is TGTGCCAGCAGCGTAGGGGGGGACTCCTACGAGCAGTACTTC. The genes are TRBV9 and TRBJ2-7, with a tentative D call TRBD2 (6 bases). Trimming took 0 bases from V and 0 from J, leaving 7 bases between them. Germline CDR1 reads SGDLS; CDR2 reads YYNGEE. The CDR3 loop spans 14 amino acids.

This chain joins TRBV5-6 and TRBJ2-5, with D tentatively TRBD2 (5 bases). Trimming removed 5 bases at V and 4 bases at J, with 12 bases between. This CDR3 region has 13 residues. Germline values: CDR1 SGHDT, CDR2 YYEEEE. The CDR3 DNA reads TGTGCCAGCAGACTGCCGGGGTCAGAGACCCAGTACTTC. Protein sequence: CASRLPGSETQYF.

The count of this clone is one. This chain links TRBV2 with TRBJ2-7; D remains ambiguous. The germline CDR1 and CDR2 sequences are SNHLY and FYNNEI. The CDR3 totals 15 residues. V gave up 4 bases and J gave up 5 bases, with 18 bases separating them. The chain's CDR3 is CASSVLATQVNEQYF. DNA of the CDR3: TGTGCCAGCAGTGTTCTCGCAACCCAAGTGAACGAGCAGTACTTC.